The 27 T cell receptor beta chains in this list originate from one sample, sequenced in a study of early T cells in non-severe SARS-CoV-2 infection (dated by TCRdb to about 2021). Preparation of the library involved 5' RACE. Reads for this sample came from a NextSeq 500. Starting from the raw public reads, TCRdb applied fastp trimming at Q25, assembled clones with MiXCR and retained in-frame beta chains. Every distinct CDR3 protein forms one entry, paired with its most common genes and DNA. The table for this sample lists about 99,000 distinct CDR3 sequences; roughly 17% of them were counted only once. The top ten constitute around 1.3% of the sample. The specimen sequenced was whole blood. The receptors derive from an adult who was a healthcare worker with PCR-confirmed SARS-CoV-2 infection or an uninfected control (not recorded which).

This clonotype was counted many times. The chain joins TRBV6-4 to TRBJ1-1, with D unresolved. CDR1 MRHNA and CDR2 SNTAGT come from the germline V gene. V lost 4 bases to trimming and J lost 1 base, with 10 bases between them. The length of the CDR3 is 14 residues. The CDR3 region is CASSASPGNTEAFF. For the CDR3, the DNA is TGTGCCAGCAGTGCCTCACCGGGGAACACTGAAGCTTTCTTT.

The CDR3: CSVFDNSRGYTF. CDR3 in DNA: TGCAGCGTTTTCGACAATTCCCGGGGCTACACCTTC. V gene TRBV29-1 combines with J gene TRBJ1-2; D uncertain. The V end lost 5 bases, the J end lost 8 bases, and 15 bases lay between the germline ends. This CDR3 spans 12 amino acids. Germline V gene sequence: CDR1 SQVTM, CDR2 ANQGSEA.

The chain recombines TRBV7-2 with TRBJ2-2; 12 bases are a match to TRBD2. V lost 2 bases and J lost 6; bases outside the gene matches: 7. Germline lookup yields CDR1 SGHTA and CDR2 FQGNSA. There are 17 residues in the CDR3. The CDR3 nucleotides are TGTGCCAGCAGCTTACCCCTAGCGGGGGGGCTTGCCGGGGAGCTGTTTTTT. Its translation: CASSLPLAGGLAGELFF.

This clonotype showed up just a few times. This chain uses TRBV27 with TRBJ2-5; 9 bases line up with TRBD1. The CDR3 sequence is 15 residues long. V was clipped by 6 bases and J by 3 bases; unmatched bases: 8. The V gene's germline CDR1 is MNHEY and CDR2 SMNVEV (reference sequence). The CDR3 DNA reads TGTGCCAGCAGCCAGACCCGACAGGGGGAAGAGACCCAGTACTTC. It codes for CASSQTRQGEETQYF.

This clonotype came up a few times. V usage is TRBV7-2 and J usage is TRBJ1-1; TRBD1 agrees at 10 bases. V was clipped by 2 bases and J by 11 bases; unmatched bases: 5. Germline V gene lookup returns CDR1 SGHTA and CDR2 FQGNSA. The CDR3 loop spans 13 amino acids. CDR3 protein: CASSLRQGAGAFF. CDR3 nucleotide sequence: TGTGCCAGCAGCTTAAGACAGGGGGCTGGGGCTTTCTTT.

In this sample, this clonotype turned up a few times. The V and J genes are TRBV10-1 and TRBJ2-1, with D unclear. V shed 2 bases and J shed 2 bases, with 4 bases lying between them. The CDR3 runs to 13 residues. Germline V gene lookup returns CDR1 WNHNN and CDR2 SYGVQD (reference sequence). The CDR3 coding sequence is TGCGCCAGCAGTGAGGAACCCTACAATGAGCAGTTCTTC. As protein: CASSEEPYNEQFF.

In its sample, this clonotype was seen many times. The V gene is TRBV7-8, the J gene TRBJ1-2, with 8 bases that match TRBD1. The CDR3 contains 14 residues. Germline CDR1 SGHVS, CDR2 FQNEAQ. V dropped 4 bases and J dropped 5; count of bases not matched to a gene: 6. In DNA, the CDR3 is TGTGCCAGCAGCTCGGGACAGGACTTTTATGGCTACACCTTC. It translates to CASSSGQDFYGYTF.

This clonotype was picked up a small number of times. This chain connects TRBV29-1 to TRBJ2-7; TRBD1 matches 8 bases. The V gene end was trimmed by 3 bases and the J gene end by 7 bases; junction bases not matched to a gene: 8. Per germline, CDR1 SQVTM and CDR2 ANQGSEA. The CDR3 loop spans 13 amino acids. DNA of the CDR3: TGCAGCGTTGAGAGAGACAGGGGTGGAGAGCAGTACTTC. Residues: CSVERDRGGEQYF.

There are a few counts of this clonotype. The chain uses TRBV3-1 and TRBJ2-3; possibly TRBD1 for D (6 bases). From germline, CDR1 is LGHDT and CDR2 YNNKEL (reference sequence). With 4 bases removed from V and 4 bases from J, the gap between germline ends came to 15 bases. This CDR3 region has 15 residues. CDR3 loop: CASSPGHLMADTQYF. Here the CDR3 DNA reads TGTGCCAGCAGCCCGGGACATCTAATGGCAGATACGCAGTATTTT.

Only a few counts were recorded for this clonotype. This chain connects TRBV6-1 to TRBJ2-2; possibly TRBD1 or TRBD2 for D (5 bases each). The length of the CDR3 is 15 residues. Germline V gives CDR1 MNHNS, CDR2 SASEGT. V was trimmed by 2 bases and J by 4 bases, leaving 11 bases between them. In nucleotides, the CDR3 is TGTGCCAGCAGTGAACAGCTTGGGGGCACCGGGGAGCTGTTTTTT. This gives the protein CASSEQLGGTGELFF.

This clonotype was seen only a few times. The V and J genes are TRBV7-9 and TRBJ1-2; D not certain. The CDR3 consists of 13 residues. Per the germline V gene, CDR1 is SEHNR and CDR2 is FQNEAQ (reference sequence). V lost 0 bases and J lost 7, with 9 bases in between. This CDR3 reads CASSLAQVGGYTF. CDR3 sequence (DNA): TGTGCCAGCAGCTTAGCTCAGGTCGGTGGCTACACCTTC.

The chain couples TRBV12-3 or TRBV12-4 to TRBJ1-5; D is unclear. CDR3 length equals 15 residues. V shed 4 bases and J shed 0 bases, with 10 bases lying between them. Here the CDR3 reads CASSSRGYSNQPQHF. CDR3 in DNA: TGTGCCAGCAGTTCCCGAGGGTATAGCAATCAGCCCCAGCATTTT.

CDR3 sequence: CASSLSGTEQYF. CDR3 bases: TGTGCCAGCAGCTTAAGCGGGACCGAGCAGTACTTC. The V and J genes are TRBV9 and TRBJ2-7; 7 positions agree with TRBD2. The ends lost 4 bases at V and 6 bases at J; junction bases unmatched: 4. Germline CDR1 SGDLS, CDR2 YYNGEE. This CDR3 spans 12 amino acids.

V usage is TRBV7-2 and J usage is TRBJ2-5; the match to TRBD2 covers 7 bases. This CDR3 has 14 amino acids. Germline-derived CDR1 and CDR2 are SGHTA and FQGNSA. Trimming took 3 bases from V and 2 from J; bases not matched to a gene: 3. In nucleotides, the CDR3 is TGTGCCAGCAGCTTGTGGGAGGGACAAGAGACCCAGTACTTC. It yields the protein CASSLWEGQETQYF.

V gene TRBV19 combines with J gene TRBJ1-2; 9 bases line up with TRBD1. Germline-derived CDR1 and CDR2 are LNHDA and SQIVND (reference sequence). The trim removed 2 bases at V and 5 bases at J, leaving 6 bases unmatched. This CDR3 region has 15 residues. CDR3 loop: CASSISTGGEYGYTF. DNA for the CDR3: TGTGCCAGTAGTATATCTACAGGGGGCGAGTATGGCTACACCTTC.

This clonotype has more than one count but fewer than ten. The gene calls are TRBV20-1 and TRBJ2-1; 14 nucleotides align to TRBD2. The ends lost 3 bases at V and 9 bases at J; junction bases unmatched: 4. Germline V gene lookup returns CDR1 DFQATT and CDR2 SNEGSKA (reference sequence). This CDR3 is built from 14 residues. The CDR3 here is CSASPGLAGGEQFF. The DNA of the CDR3 is TGCAGTGCTAGCCCCGGACTAGCGGGAGGTGAGCAGTTCTTC.

This clonotype was seen a handful of times. The CDR3 reads CASSLRGGTYNEQFF. The CDR3 nucleotides read TGTGCCAGCAGTTTAAGGGGGGGGACCTACAATGAGCAGTTCTTC. The J gene is TRBJ2-1, the V gene TRBV6-5, with D perhaps TRBD2 (7 bases). The germline V gene encodes CDR1 MNHEY and CDR2 SVGAGI. Trimming shortened V by 4 bases and J by 2 bases, and 12 bases separated the two germline ends. The CDR3 extends over 15 amino acids.

The rearrangement uses TRBV21-1 and TRBJ1-4. TRBV21-1 is flagged as a pseudogene. This CDR3 has 17 residues. The CDR3 sequence: CASSKGRTSATNEKLFF. The CDR3 DNA sequence: TGTGCCAGCAGCAAAGGTCGGACGTCGGCAACTAATGAAAAACTGTTTTTT.

This clonotype showed up just a few times. The rearrangement links TRBV4-3 to TRBJ2-7, with unresolved D. V lost 4 bases and J lost 2, with 15 bases in between. The CDR3 totals 15 residues. Germline CDR1 is LGHNA and CDR2 is YSLEER. The CDR3 sequence: CASSPLLVGPYEQYF. CDR3 nucleotide sequence: TGCGCCAGCAGCCCCCTTCTTGTGGGCCCCTACGAGCAGTACTTC.

J is TRBJ2-4 and V is TRBV19, with a tentative D call TRBD1 (5 bases). The CDR3 runs 15 residues. Germline lookup yields CDR1 LNHDA and CDR2 SQIVND (reference sequence). Between the trimmed V and J ends, which lost 3 bases and 0 bases, there was a span of 9 bases. DNA of the CDR3: TGTGCCAGTAGTATCAGGGTATTAGCCAAAAACATTCAGTACTTC. It specifies CASSIRVLAKNIQYF.

This clonotype was seen ten or more times. The chain couples TRBV6-6 to TRBJ1-1; a possible D gene is TRBD1 (5 bases). The CDR3 covers 14 residues. V lost 6 bases to trimming and J lost 4 bases, with 15 bases between them. CDR1 and CDR2 from the germline V gene are MNHNY and SVGAGI (reference sequence). The CDR3 DNA reads TGTGCCAGCAGGCTTTGGGGGGAGATCACTGAAGCTTTCTTT. Translated, it gives CASRLWGEITEAFF.

This clonotype occurred a few times. The rearrangement joins TRBV14 to TRBJ1-1; 9 bases agree with TRBD1. The CDR3 is 15 amino acids. CDR1 and CDR2 (germline): SGHDN, FVKESK. The trim removed 3 bases at V and 3 bases at J, leaving 5 bases unmatched. The CDR3 sequence: CASSHLDRGDTEAFF. The CDR3 region has the DNA TGTGCCAGCAGCCACCTGGACAGGGGCGACACTGAAGCTTTCTTT. The full variable domain, rest sourced from reference TRBV14 and TRBJ1-1, is EAGVTQFPSHSVIEKGQTVTLRCDPISGHDNLYWYRRVMGKEIKFLLHFVKESKQDESGMPNNRFLAERTGGTYSTLKVQPAELEDSGVYFCASSHLDRGDTEAFFGQGTRLTVV.

There are many counts of this clonotype. J is TRBJ2-7 and V is TRBV27; tentatively, D is TRBD1 (6 bases). The CDR3 runs 19 residues. Trimming removed 3 bases from V and 0 bases from J, with 24 bases in between. The germline V gene has CDR1 MNHEY and CDR2 SMNVEV (reference sequence). CDR3 sequence: CASSFRFFSGTTSSYEQYF. CDR3 bases: TGTGCCAGCAGTTTTCGTTTTTTCTCCGGGACAACGAGCTCCTACGAGCAGTACTTC.

This chain links TRBV7-2 with TRBJ2-3; TRBD1 matches at 8 bases. The germline V gene has CDR1 SGHTA and CDR2 FQGNSA. J was trimmed by 11 bases and V by 1 base; bases with no gene match: 11. The CDR3 sequence is 15 residues long. The CDR3 DNA sequence: TGTGCCAGCAGCTTAGACGCGGCCCTGACAGGGGTGCAGTATTTT. Protein: CASSLDAALTGVQYF.

The V and J genes are TRBV28 and TRBJ2-7; the match to TRBD2 covers 16 bases. J gave up 5 bases and V 5 bases, and 12 bases lay outside the gene matches. Germline V lookup: CDR1 MDHEN, CDR2 SYDVKM. The CDR3 is 18 residues long. As DNA, the CDR3 is TGTGCCAGCAGTCGGCACTCGGGACTAGCGGGAGGGTTCCACGAGCAGTACTTC. Its translation is CASSRHSGLAGGFHEQYF. The variable domain in full, completed from reference TRBV28 and TRBJ2-7, reads DVKVTQSSRYLVKRTGEKVFLECVQDMDHENMFWYRQDPGLGLRLIYFSYDVKMKEKGDIPEGYSVSREKKERFSLILESASTNQTSMYLCASSRHSGLAGGFHEQYFGPGTRLTVT.

This clonotype has only a few counts. The chain links TRBV27 to TRBJ2-7; D is possibly TRBD1 (6 bases). The CDR3 is 13 amino acids. Trimming pared 5 bases from V and 3 bases from J, leaving 11 bases between. Per germline, CDR1 MNHEY and CDR2 SMNVEV (reference sequence). The CDR3 sequence: CASSTGPDYEQYF. The CDR3 DNA follows: TGTGCCAGCAGTACAGGGCCCGACTACGAGCAGTACTTC.

V and J are TRBV3-1 and TRBJ2-7, with 7 bases matching TRBD2. V shed 0 bases, J shed 2 bases, and the junction held 7 bases outside the gene matches. There are 16 residues in the CDR3. Germline assignment: CDR1 LGHDT and CDR2 YNNKEL (reference sequence). The CDR3 DNA follows: TGTGCCAGCAGCCAAGATGGGGGAGGGGACCCCTACGAGCAGTACTTC. It specifies CASSQDGGGDPYEQYF.